What follows are 10 T cell receptor beta chains derived from one specimen sequenced in a study of T cells in Graves' hyperthyroidism and ophthalmopathy. Amplification of TCR beta CDR3 regions was performed using RNA transcripts as template. When the TCR CDR3 underwent first-round RT-PCR, the HTBI primer set was used. TCRdb independently ran MiXCR on the multiplex PCR reads; one entry per CDR3 protein. The sample contains hundreds of thousands of distinct CDR3 sequences, around 20% of which appear only once. Sequencing input: blood. Receptors originate from a man aged 25-40 years with Graves' ophthalmopathy.

In its sample, this clonotype was seen many times. The rearrangement links TRBV2 to TRBJ2-1; 8 nucleotides match TRBD1. CDR3 length: 14 amino acids. Germline lookup yields CDR1 SNHLY and CDR2 FYNNEI. Germline trimming cut 10 bases from V and 6 bases from J; bases unmatched to any gene: 11. CDR3 loop: CATSPDRVINEQFF. The CDR3 region has the DNA TGTGCCACCTCCCCGGACAGGGTGATCAATGAGCAGTTCTTC.

This clonotype was seen repeatedly, ten times or more. The chain links TRBV7-2 to TRBJ1-5; no clear D. V lost 7 bases and J 0 bases, leaving 13 bases between the germline ends. The CDR3 loop spans 15 amino acids. CDR1 SGHTA and CDR2 FQGNSA come from the germline V gene. The CDR3 sequence: CASTSGAFSNQPQHF. The CDR3 DNA follows: TGTGCCAGCACCTCCGGAGCCTTTAGCAATCAGCCCCAGCATTTT.

This chain connects TRBV10-3 to TRBJ2-5; 7 bases line up with TRBD2. The germline CDR1 and CDR2 sequences are ENHRY and SYGVKD. The CDR3 consists of 15 residues. The J segment lost 4 bases and the V segment lost 0 bases, leaving 5 bases of the junction unmatched. The CDR3 region has the DNA TGTGCCATCAGTGAGTCGGGGAGGGGTAGAGAGACCCAGTACTTC. Translation gives CAISESGRGRETQYF.

This clonotype was seen at least ten times. The V and J genes are TRBV5-5 and TRBJ1-2, with 9 bases fitting TRBD1. Per the germline V gene, CDR1 is SGHKS and CDR2 is YYEKEE (reference sequence). The CDR3 is 14 residues long. After removal of 2 bases from V and 5 bases from J, the junction contained 4 bases not matched to a gene. The CDR3 nucleotides read TGTGCCAGCAGCTTCCGGGACAGGGTATATGGCTACACCTTC. This codes for CASSFRDRVYGYTF.

Only a few counts were recorded for this clonotype. The chain uses TRBV7-6 and TRBJ1-4; D remains unclear. This CDR3 has 14 amino acids. CDR1 SGHVS and CDR2 FNYEAQ come from the germline V gene. V lost 2 bases, J lost 10 bases, and 14 bases lay in between. The CDR3 loop reads CASSLNYKAGKLFF. The CDR3 region has the DNA TGTGCCAGCAGCTTAAACTATAAGGCGGGAAAACTGTTTTTT.

This sequence joins TRBV7-9 and TRBJ2-6; no definite D call. The CDR3 contains 16 residues. The germline gives CDR1 SEHNR, CDR2 FQNEAQ (reference sequence). Deletions cut 8 bases from V and 6 bases from J, with 20 bases between. In DNA, the CDR3 is TGTGCCAGCCCCCGGCAAGACGCGTTACCGGCCAACGTCCTGACTTTC. Translating gives CASPRQDALPANVLTF.

This clonotype was recorded many times. CDR3 nucleotides: TGTGCCAGCAGCTTCGGGGCCAGGGGAACAGATGAGCAGTTCTTC. Translating it yields CASSFGARGTDEQFF. The V call is TRBV11-2, the J call TRBJ2-1, with D tentatively TRBD1 (6 bases). This CDR3 is built from 15 residues. Per the germline V gene, CDR1 is SGHAT and CDR2 is FQNNGV. Trimming shortened V by 3 bases and J by 8 bases, and 17 bases separated the two germline ends.

This clonotype was recorded at least ten times. CDR3 amino acids: CASSLAATSSYEQYF. Written as DNA, the CDR3 is TGCGCCAGCAGCTTGGCTGCCACCTCCTCCTACGAGCAGTACTTC. The chain combines TRBV5-1 with TRBJ2-7, with D hard to call. Trimming stripped 0 bases from V and 0 bases from J, with 10 bases between. Germline V gives CDR1 SGHRS, CDR2 YFSETQ. CDR3 size: 15 residues.

This clonotype was found a few times. This chain joins TRBV7-9 and TRBJ2-1, with D hard to call. CDR3 size: 18 residues. The V end was cut by 1 base, the J end by 0 bases, with 16 bases between. Germline assignment: CDR1 SEHNR and CDR2 FQNEAQ (reference sequence). The CDR3, as DNA: TGTGCCAGCAGCTTAGGGGTCGGGCAGCCGAGCTCCTACAATGAGCAGTTCTTC. Translating gives CASSLGVGQPSSYNEQFF.

V and J are TRBV28 and TRBJ2-2, with 7 bases aligning to TRBD1. The J segment lost 7 bases and the V segment lost 9 bases, leaving 11 bases of the junction unmatched. Germline V gene data show CDR1 as MDHEN and CDR2 as SYDVKM. CDR3 length: 14 amino acids. CDR3 DNA: TGTGCCAGTGACGCTGAGGGGGCGGGCGGGGAGCTGTTTTTT. Its protein is CASDAEGAGGELFF.